A selection of T cell receptor beta chains follows, all from one sample in a study of T cell responses to AZD1222 COVID-19 vaccine. Sequencing used immunoSEQ multiplex PCR; TCRdb keeps in-frame clones, though not all of them. The sample includes some 130,000 clones, roughly 90% of them seen just once. The sequences come from peripheral blood, collected 28 days after the second AZD1222 dose. The receptors were gathered from an adult who received the AZD1222 COVID-19 vaccine. Both conserved end residues are part of each CDR3.

J: TRBJ1-1; V: TRBV7-2; CDR3: CASSLTMNTEAFF
J: TRBJ2-6; V: TRBV2; CDR3: CASSAAGSGANVLTF
J: TRBJ2-6; V: TRBV19; CDR3: CASNPGQSGANVLTF
J: TRBJ2-5; V: TRBV5-6; CDR3: CASSPGDRKETQYF
J: TRBJ1-5; V: TRBV29-1; CDR3: CSVIPQGLNQPQHF
J: TRBJ1-5; V: TRBV10-3; CDR3: CAISPNFAEHTSNQPQHF
J: TRBJ1-4; V: TRBV2; CDR3: CASSKDIASTNEKLFF
J: TRBJ2-1; V: TRBV28; CDR3: CASSSPGSDEQFF
J: TRBJ2-3; V: TRBV11-2; CDR3: CASVGAKDTQYF
J: TRBJ1-5; V: TRBV2; CDR3: CASSGELQIGEVNQPQHF
J: TRBJ2-1; V: TRBV9; CDR3: CASSVQAGGPHNEQFF
J: TRBJ2-1; V: TRBV4-1; CDR3: CASSQVIIGPYNEQFF
J: TRBJ1-6; V: TRBV9; CDR3: CASSVEGVRSYNSPLHF
J: TRBJ2-7; V: TRBV20-1; CDR3: CSAAKAYEQYF
J: TRBJ2-1; V: TRBV12-3/TRBV12-4; CDR3: CASSSTGIEQFF
J: TRBJ1-1; V: TRBV13; CDR3: CASSSYPLLDWGPLNTEAFF
J: TRBJ2-4; V: TRBV6-1; CDR3: CASSERSAIDIQYF
J: TRBJ1-2; V: TRBV7-9; CDR3: CASRPEQMAYGYTF
J: TRBJ2-3; V: TRBV7-6; CDR3: CASSLARLPPADTQYF
J: TRBJ2-2; V: TRBV6-5; CDR3: CASKPAGGNTGELFF
J: TRBJ2-3; V: TRBV11-3; CDR3: CASSLTVAGGTDTQYF
J: TRBJ1-5; V: TRBV2; CDR3: CASRNGGNQPQHF
J: TRBJ1-2; V: TRBV7-9; CDR3: CASSAVGQGIGGYTF
J: TRBJ1-1; V: TRBV5-1; CDR3: CASSLGGPGGNTEAFF
J: TRBJ2-2; V: TRBV28; CDR3: CASSSTPGATGELFF
J: TRBJ2-5; V: TRBV2; CDR3: CASSSRQGGETQYF
J: TRBJ1-2; V: TRBV28; CDR3: CASSLIGRVDGYTF
J: TRBJ1-6; V: TRBV6-1; CDR3: CASSENRVHSYNSPLHF
J: TRBJ2-1; V: TRBV7-3; CDR3: CASSLDPGPNEQFF
J: TRBJ2-7; V: TRBV7-6; CDR3: CASSPGWAGGSYEQYF
J: TRBJ1-2; V: TRBV7-2; CDR3: CASSRTLGDYGYTF
J: TRBJ2-1; V: TRBV9; CDR3: CASSELAGVGNEQFF
J: TRBJ1-1; V: TRBV2; CDR3: CASSEGGGQGTEAFF
J: TRBJ2-1; V: TRBV5-1; CDR3: CASSLGHPGGNEQFF
J: TRBJ2-1; V: TRBV27; CDR3: CASSFRNEQFF
J: TRBJ2-2; V: TRBV5-6; CDR3: CASSLGSGPGELFF
J: TRBJ2-5; V: TRBV6-5; CDR3: CASSNQWGLQTQYF
J: TRBJ2-7; V: TRBV28; CDR3: CASSLGSGRHEQYF
J: TRBJ1-3; V: TRBV30; CDR3: CAWASPGASGNTIYF
J: TRBJ1-1; V: TRBV19; CDR3: CASSRDRQPIRKNTEAFF
J: TRBJ1-1; V: TRBV7-2; CDR3: CASSSGPWEAFF
J: TRBJ1-2; V: TRBV7-9; CDR3: CASSPRTGAHYGYTF
J: TRBJ2-7; V: TRBV19; CDR3: CASSIAGREAEQYF
J: TRBJ2-4; V: TRBV11-3; CDR3: CASSLVGGGRNIQYF
J: TRBJ1-5; V: TRBV7-9; CDR3: CASSLAGGSNQPQHF
J: TRBJ2-2; V: TRBV25-1; CDR3: CASTQRVEGGTGELFF
J: TRBJ2-1; V: TRBV5-4; CDR3: CASSLELAILGEQFF
J: TRBJ2-2; V: TRBV7-8; CDR3: CASSITSGRKTGELFF
J: TRBJ2-1; V: TRBV9; CDR3: CASSVSGQGYNEQFF
J: TRBJ1-1; V: TRBV7-2; CDR3: CASSLGTEATVFF
J: TRBJ2-7; V: TRBV27; CDR3: CASSLSRQVAIYEQYF
J: TRBJ1-1; V: TRBV7-9; CDR3: CASSPGRATEAFF
J: TRBJ2-2; V: TRBV27; CDR3: CASSRLALGWDTGELFF
J: TRBJ1-1; V: TRBV29-1; CDR3: CSVAGQVTLQDTEAFF
J: TRBJ2-2; V: TRBV5-1; CDR3: CASSLGQDTGELFF
J: TRBJ1-1; V: TRBV7-2; CDR3: CASSLGTGMNTEAFF
J: TRBJ1-5; V: TRBV6-5; CDR3: CASSLTQGNQPQHF
J: TRBJ2-7; V: TRBV29-1; CDR3: CSVPGDSRRQYF
J: TRBJ1-5; V: TRBV6-5; CDR3: CASTWGDKGNQPQHF